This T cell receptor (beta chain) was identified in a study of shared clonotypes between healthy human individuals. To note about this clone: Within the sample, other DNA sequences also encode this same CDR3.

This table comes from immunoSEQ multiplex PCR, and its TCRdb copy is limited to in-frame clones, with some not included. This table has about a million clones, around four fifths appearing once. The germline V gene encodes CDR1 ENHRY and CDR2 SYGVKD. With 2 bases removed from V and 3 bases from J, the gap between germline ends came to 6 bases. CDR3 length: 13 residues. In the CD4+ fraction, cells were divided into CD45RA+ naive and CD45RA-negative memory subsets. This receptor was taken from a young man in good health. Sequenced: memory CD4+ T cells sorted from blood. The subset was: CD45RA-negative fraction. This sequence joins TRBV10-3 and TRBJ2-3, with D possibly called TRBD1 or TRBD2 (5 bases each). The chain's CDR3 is CAISEGGTDTQYF. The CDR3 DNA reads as TGTGCCATCAGTGAGGGGGGTACAGATACGCAGTATTTT.